Below, 10 T cell receptor beta chains from the same sample are listed, as sequenced in a study of cytomegalovirus exposure and HLA in healthy donors. PCR was performed using 60 Vbeta and 13 Jbeta primers. Sequencing was performed with immunoSEQ multiplex PCR; in TCRdb, only in-frame clones are kept and a portion is missing. The table lists about 120,000 clones, 75% to 90% of them singletons. Specimen: PBMCs. The receptor set was obtained from a man over 45 in good health and CMV-seronegative.

This chain links TRBV4-2 with TRBJ2-1, with 13 positions matching TRBD2. The CDR3 length is 17 residues. Germline V CDR1 and CDR2: LGHNA, YNFKEQ. With 4 bases clipped from V and 5 bases from J, the junction kept 8 bases outside the gene matches. The CDR3 coding sequence is TGTGCCAGCAGCCTAAGACTAGCGGGAGGAGGGGACAATGAGCAGTTCTTC. It specifies CASSLRLAGGGDNEQFF.

This clone was found once. The chain carries TRBV7-2 and TRBJ1-3; D may be TRBD1 (5 bases). V lost 3 bases and J lost 4, with 10 bases in between. The germline CDR1 and CDR2 sequences are SGHTA and FQGNSA. This CDR3 has 14 residues. The CDR3 DNA follows: TGTGCCAGCAGCTTTCGGGGGGGAGGAAACACCATATATTTT. Amino acid sequence: CASSFRGGGNTIYF.

The chain uses TRBV6-4 and TRBJ2-3, with 10 bases fitting TRBD2. V was pared by 5 bases and J by 2 bases, with 1 base of the junction left unmatched. Germline values: CDR1 MRHNA, CDR2 SNTAGT. The CDR3 loop spans 14 amino acids. The chain's CDR3 is CASSTSGATDTQYF. The CDR3 region has the DNA TGTGCCAGCAGTACTAGCGGGGCCACAGATACGCAGTATTTT.

The V and J genes are TRBV27 and TRBJ1-3; D ambiguous. Germline V gene lookup returns CDR1 MNHEY and CDR2 SMNVEV (reference sequence). Trimming stripped 3 bases from V and 0 bases from J, with 15 bases between. There are 17 residues in the CDR3. CDR3 sequence reads: CASSFTPPGRSGNTIYF. In DNA form, the CDR3 reads TGTGCCAGCAGTTTTACCCCACCGGGTCGCTCTGGAAACACCATATATTTT.

The rearrangement uses TRBV5-4 and TRBJ1-6, with D uncertain. The CDR3 is 15 residues long. Per germline, CDR1 SGHNT and CDR2 YYREEE (reference sequence). V lost 1 base to trimming and J lost 4 bases, with 9 bases between them. CDR3 loop: CASSLYRSYNSPLHF. The CDR3 bases are TGTGCCAGCAGCTTGTACAGAAGTTATAATTCACCCCTCCACTTT.

This clone came up a few times. The gene calls are TRBV30 and TRBJ1-5; D might be TRBD1 (5 bases). Trimming removed 3 bases from V and 1 base from J, with 13 bases in between. Germline-derived CDR1 and CDR2 are GTSNPN and SVGIG (reference sequence). This CDR3 comprises 15 residues. The CDR3 DNA follows: TGTGCCTGGAGGGGAGGGGCGGAAAGCAATCAGCCCCAGCATTTT. Translating it yields CAWRGGAESNQPQHF.

This clone was picked up one time. The V and J genes are TRBV7-9 and TRBJ2-3; 7 nucleotides agree with TRBD1. V shed 11 bases, J shed 2 bases, and the junction held 10 bases outside the gene matches. CDR3 length: 14 residues. Germline loops: CDR1 SEHNR, CDR2 FQNEAQ (reference sequence). CDR3 sequence (DNA): TGTGCCGGCGAAGACAGGGCCCACACAGATACGCAGTATTTT. Translated: CAGEDRAHTDTQYF. Full variable domain (missing parts from reference TRBV7-9 and TRBJ2-3): DTGVSQNPRHKITKRGQNVTFRCDPISEHNRLYWYRQTLGQGPEFLTYFQNEAQLEKSRLLSDRFSAERPKGSFSTLEIQRTEQGDSAMYLCAGEDRAHTDTQYFGPGTRLTVL.

This sequence joins TRBV9 and TRBJ2-1, with TRBD2 matching over 9 bases. The CDR3 covers 18 residues. From germline, CDR1 is SGDLS and CDR2 YYNGEE. Trimming cost V 4 bases and J 7 bases; bases outside gene matches: 18. The CDR3 spells CASSSQAPLGRGGNEQFF. In nucleotides, the CDR3 is TGTGCCAGCAGCTCCCAAGCGCCCCTTGGGCGGGGGGGAAATGAGCAGTTCTTC.

V and J are TRBV4-1 and TRBJ1-1, with D possibly matching TRBD1 (6 bases). The V end was cut by 2 bases, the J end by 4 bases, with 14 bases between. From germline, CDR1 is MGHRA and CDR2 YSYEKL. This CDR3 spans 15 amino acids. The CDR3 bases are TGCGCCAGCAGCCAACTAAGGGGGTCCGGCACTGAAGCTTTCTTT. It translates to CASSQLRGSGTEAFF.

The gene calls are TRBV5-4 and TRBJ2-1; 10 bases fit TRBD1. The V and J ends lost 4 bases and 16 bases, in that order; junction bases with no gene match: 5. Germline lookup yields CDR1 SGHNT and CDR2 YYREEE (reference sequence). This CDR3 spans 11 amino acids. The CDR3: CASSVGTGEFF. The CDR3 nucleotides read TGTGCCAGCAGCGTGGGGACAGGGGAATTCTTC.